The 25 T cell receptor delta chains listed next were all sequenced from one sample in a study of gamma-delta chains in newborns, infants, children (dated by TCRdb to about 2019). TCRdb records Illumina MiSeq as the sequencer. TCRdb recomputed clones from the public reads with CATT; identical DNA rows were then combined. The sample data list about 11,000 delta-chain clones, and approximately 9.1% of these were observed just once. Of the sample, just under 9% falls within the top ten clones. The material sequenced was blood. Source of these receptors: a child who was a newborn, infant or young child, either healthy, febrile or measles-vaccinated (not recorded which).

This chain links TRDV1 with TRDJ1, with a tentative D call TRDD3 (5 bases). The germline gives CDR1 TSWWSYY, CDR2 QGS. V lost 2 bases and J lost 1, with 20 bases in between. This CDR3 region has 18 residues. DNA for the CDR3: TGTGCTCTTGGGGAAATAGGACGCCGACTGGAATCCACCGATAAACTCATCTTT. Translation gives CALGEIGRRLESTDKLIF.

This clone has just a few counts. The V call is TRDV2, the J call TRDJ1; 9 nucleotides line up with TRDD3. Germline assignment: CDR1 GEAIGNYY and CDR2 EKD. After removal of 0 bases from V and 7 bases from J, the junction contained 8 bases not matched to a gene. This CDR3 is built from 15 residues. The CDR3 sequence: CACDTVGDKRGKLIF. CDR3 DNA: TGTGCCTGTGACACCGTGGGGGATAAGCGGGGTAAACTCATCTTT.

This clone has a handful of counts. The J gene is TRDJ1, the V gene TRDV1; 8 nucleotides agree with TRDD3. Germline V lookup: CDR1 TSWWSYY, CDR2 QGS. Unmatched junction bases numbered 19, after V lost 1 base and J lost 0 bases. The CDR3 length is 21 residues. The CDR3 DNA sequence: TGTGCTCTTGGGGAACCTCCCGTCCTTCCCGTACTGGGGGCTTACACCGATAAACTCATCTTT. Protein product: CALGEPPVLPVLGAYTDKLIF.

CDR3 nucleotides: TGTGCCGCCCCACTCCTTAAGGCCTCTACTGGGGGATACGCACCCGATAAACTCATCTTT. Residues: CAAPLLKASTGGYAPDKLIF. The chain employs TRAV29/DV5 and TRDJ1; 13 positions agree with TRDD3. Germline loops: CDR1 NSMFDY, CDR2 ISSIKDK. The CDR3 spans 20 residues.

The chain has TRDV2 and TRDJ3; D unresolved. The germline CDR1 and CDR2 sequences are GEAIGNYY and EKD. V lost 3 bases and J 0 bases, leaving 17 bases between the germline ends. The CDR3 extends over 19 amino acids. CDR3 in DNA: TGTGCCTGTGACGCTTGGGAGGTTACTCCCTCCTGGGACACCCGACAGATGTTTTTC. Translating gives CACDAWEVTPSWDTRQMFF.

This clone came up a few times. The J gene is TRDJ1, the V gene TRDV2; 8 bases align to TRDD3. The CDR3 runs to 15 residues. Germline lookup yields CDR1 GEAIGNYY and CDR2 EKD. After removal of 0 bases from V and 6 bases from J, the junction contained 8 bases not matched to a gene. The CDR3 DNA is TGTGCCTGTGACACCGGATACTGGGGGCGAAATAAACTCATCTTT. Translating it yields CACDTGYWGRNKLIF.

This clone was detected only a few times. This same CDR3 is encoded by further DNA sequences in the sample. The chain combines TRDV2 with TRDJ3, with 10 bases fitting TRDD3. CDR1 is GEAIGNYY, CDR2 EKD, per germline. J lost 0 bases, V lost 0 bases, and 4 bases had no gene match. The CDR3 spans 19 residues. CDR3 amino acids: CACDTGGYASSWDTRQMFF. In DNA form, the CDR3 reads TGTGCCTGTGACACCGGGGGATACGCCAGCTCCTGGGACACCCGACAGATGTTTTTC.

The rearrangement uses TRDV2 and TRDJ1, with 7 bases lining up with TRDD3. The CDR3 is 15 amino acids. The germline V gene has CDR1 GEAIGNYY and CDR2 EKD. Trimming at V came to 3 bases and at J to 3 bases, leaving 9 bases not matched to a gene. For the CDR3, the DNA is TGTGCCTGTGACGTCTGGGGGCAGACCCCCGATAAACTCATCTTT. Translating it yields CACDVWGQTPDKLIF.

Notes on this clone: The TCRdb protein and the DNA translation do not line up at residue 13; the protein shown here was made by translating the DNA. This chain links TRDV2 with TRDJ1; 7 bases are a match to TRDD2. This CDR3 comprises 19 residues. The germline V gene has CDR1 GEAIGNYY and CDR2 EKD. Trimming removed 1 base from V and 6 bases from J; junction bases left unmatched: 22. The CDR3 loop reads CACDTVPTTGPGYTYKLIF. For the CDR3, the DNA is TGTGCCTGTGACACGGTTCCTACCACCGGCCCGGGGTATACGTATAAACTCATCTTT.

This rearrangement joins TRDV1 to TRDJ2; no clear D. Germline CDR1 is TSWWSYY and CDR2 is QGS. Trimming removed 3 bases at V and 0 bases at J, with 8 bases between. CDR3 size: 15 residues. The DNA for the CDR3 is TGTGCTCTTGGGGACCTTTTCTCTTTGACAGCACAACTCTTCTTT. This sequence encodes CALGDLFSLTAQLFF.

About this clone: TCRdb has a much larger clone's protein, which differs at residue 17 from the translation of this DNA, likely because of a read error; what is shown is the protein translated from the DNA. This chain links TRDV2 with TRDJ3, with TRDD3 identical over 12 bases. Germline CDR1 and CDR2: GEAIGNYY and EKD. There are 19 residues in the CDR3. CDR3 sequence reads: CACDNVLGDTAWDTRQTFF. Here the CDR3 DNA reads TGTGCCTGTGACAACGTACTGGGGGATACTGCCTGGGACACCCGACAGACGTTTTTC.

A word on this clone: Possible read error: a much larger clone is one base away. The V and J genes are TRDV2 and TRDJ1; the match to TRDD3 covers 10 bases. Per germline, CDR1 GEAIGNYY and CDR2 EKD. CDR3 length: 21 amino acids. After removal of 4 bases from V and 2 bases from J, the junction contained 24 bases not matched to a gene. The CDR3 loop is CACDGITGGCQVDGRTDKLIF. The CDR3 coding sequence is TGTGCCTGTGATGGAATTACTGGGGGATGCCAGGTGGATGGTCGTACCGATAAACTCATCTTT.

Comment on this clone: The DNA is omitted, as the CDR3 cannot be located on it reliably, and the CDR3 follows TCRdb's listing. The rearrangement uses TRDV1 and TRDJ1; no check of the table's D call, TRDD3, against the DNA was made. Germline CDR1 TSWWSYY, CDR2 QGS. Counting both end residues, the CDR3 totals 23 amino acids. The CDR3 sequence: CALGEGVGAFPPYWGMGTPEIIF.

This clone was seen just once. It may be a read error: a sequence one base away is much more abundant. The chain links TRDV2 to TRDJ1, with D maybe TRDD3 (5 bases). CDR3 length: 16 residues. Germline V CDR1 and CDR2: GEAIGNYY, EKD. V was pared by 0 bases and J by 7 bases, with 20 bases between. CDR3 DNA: TGTGCCTGTGACACCGTTGGGGCCCCCAGTGAAGGTAAACTCATCTTT. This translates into CACDTVGAPSEGKLIF.

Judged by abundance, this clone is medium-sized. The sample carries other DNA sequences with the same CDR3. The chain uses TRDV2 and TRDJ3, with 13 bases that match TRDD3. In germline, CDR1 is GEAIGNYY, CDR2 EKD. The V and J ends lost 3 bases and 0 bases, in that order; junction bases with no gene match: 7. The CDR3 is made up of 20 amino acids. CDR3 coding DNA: TGTGCCTGTGACGTCGTACTGGGGGATACGAGCTCCTGGGACACCCGACAGATGTTTTTC. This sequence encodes CACDVVLGDTSSWDTRQMFF.

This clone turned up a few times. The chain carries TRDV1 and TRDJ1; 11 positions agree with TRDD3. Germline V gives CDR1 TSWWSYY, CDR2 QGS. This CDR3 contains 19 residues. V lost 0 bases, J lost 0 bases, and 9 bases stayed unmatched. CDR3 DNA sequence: TGTGCTCTTGGGGAACTTTCCTGGGGGATACTCCTGTACACCGATAAACTCATCTTT. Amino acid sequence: CALGELSWGILLYTDKLIF.

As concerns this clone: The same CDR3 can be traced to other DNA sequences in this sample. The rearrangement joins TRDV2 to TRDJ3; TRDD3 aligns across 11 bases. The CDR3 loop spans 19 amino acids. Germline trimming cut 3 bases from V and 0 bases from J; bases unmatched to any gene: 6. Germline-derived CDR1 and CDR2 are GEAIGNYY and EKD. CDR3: CACDSVLGDTSWDTRQMFF. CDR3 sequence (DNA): TGTGCCTGTGACTCAGTGCTGGGGGATACCTCCTGGGACACCCGACAGATGTTTTTC.

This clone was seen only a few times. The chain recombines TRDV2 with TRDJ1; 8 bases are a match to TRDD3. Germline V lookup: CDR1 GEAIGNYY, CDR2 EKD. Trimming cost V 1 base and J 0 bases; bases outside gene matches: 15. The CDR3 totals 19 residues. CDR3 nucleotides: TGTGCCTGTGACACTATTAGCGGTTACTGGGGGGAGAACACCGATAAACTCATCTTT. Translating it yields CACDTISGYWGENTDKLIF.

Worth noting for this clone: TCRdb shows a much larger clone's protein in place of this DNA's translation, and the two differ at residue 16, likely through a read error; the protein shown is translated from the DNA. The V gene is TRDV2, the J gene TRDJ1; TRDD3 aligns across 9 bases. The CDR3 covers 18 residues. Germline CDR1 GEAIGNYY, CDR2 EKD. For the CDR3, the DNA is TGTGCCTGTGACACCCTCGACTGGGGGAACACGTACACCGATAAACCCATCTTT. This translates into CACDTLDWGNTYTDKPIF.

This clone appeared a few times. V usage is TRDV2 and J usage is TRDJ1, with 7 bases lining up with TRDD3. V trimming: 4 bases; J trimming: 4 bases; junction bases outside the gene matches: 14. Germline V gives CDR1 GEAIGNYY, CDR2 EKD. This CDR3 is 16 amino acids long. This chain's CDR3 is CACESLGVSYDDKLIF. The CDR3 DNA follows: TGTGCCTGTGAGAGTCTGGGGGTTTCGTACGACGATAAACTCATCTTT.

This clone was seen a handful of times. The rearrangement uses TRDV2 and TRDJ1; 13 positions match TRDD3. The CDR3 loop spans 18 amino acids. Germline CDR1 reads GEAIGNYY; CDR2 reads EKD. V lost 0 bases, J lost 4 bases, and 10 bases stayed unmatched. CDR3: CACDTLYTGGYANDKLIF. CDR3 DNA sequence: TGTGCCTGTGACACCTTGTATACTGGGGGATACGCTAACGATAAACTCATCTTT.

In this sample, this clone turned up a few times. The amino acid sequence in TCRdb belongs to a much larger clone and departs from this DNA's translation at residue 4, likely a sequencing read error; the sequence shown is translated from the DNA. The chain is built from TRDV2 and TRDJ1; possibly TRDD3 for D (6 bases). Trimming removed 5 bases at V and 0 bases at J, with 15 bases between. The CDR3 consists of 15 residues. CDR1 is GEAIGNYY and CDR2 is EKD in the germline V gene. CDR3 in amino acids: CACVPVGGDTDKLIF. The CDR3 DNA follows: TGTGCCTGTGTCCCCGTGGGGGGGGACACCGATAAACTCATCTTT.

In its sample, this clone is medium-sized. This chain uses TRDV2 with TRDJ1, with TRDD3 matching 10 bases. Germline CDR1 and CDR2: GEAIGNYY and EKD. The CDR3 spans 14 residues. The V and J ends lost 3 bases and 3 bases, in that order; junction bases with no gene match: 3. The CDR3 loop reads CACDVLGDSDKLIF. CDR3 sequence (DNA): TGTGCCTGTGACGTACTGGGGGATTCCGATAAACTCATCTTT.

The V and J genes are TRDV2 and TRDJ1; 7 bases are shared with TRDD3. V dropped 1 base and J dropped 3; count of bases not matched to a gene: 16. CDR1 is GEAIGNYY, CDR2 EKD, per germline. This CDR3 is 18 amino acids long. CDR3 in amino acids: CACDTITSEGDGADKLIF. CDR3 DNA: TGTGCCTGTGACACTATAACTAGTGAGGGGGATGGAGCCGATAAACTCATCTTT.

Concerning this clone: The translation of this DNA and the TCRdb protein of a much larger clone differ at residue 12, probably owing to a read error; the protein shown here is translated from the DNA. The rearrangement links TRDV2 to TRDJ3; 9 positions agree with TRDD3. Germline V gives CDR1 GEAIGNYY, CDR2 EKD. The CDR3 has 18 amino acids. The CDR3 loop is CACDVLGDSSWGTRQMFF. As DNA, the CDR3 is TGTGCCTGTGACGTACTGGGGGACAGCTCCTGGGGCACCCGACAGATGTTTTTC.